This is a list of T cell receptor beta chains from one sample in a study of blood T cell repertoires in COVID-19. Clones were sequenced by immunoSEQ multiplex PCR, and TCRdb holds only the in-frame ones, with some missing. The sample holds 210,000 or so clones; around 85% are singletons and the top ten take roughly 2%. Sequencing was carried out using peripheral blood. Receptors originate from a woman in her 50s with acute or convalescent COVID-19. Each CDR3 is given with its conserved first and last residue. Fields, in order: D gene, V gene, CDR3 protein. D genes are given only for firm matches.

d_gene: TRBD1; v_gene: TRBV4-1; CDR3aa: CASSPGQGRGNTEAFF
d_gene: .; v_gene: TRBV30; CDR3aa: CAWSVPPVDEQYF
d_gene: .; v_gene: TRBV5-1; CDR3aa: CASSPRPQVPYEQYF
d_gene: .; v_gene: TRBV21-1; CDR3aa: CASGGTGVKRPQHF
d_gene: TRBD2; v_gene: TRBV6-6; CDR3aa: CASTFSGTTFNEQFF
d_gene: .; v_gene: TRBV2; CDR3aa: CASEGPGTDTQYF
d_gene: .; v_gene: TRBV7-3; CDR3aa: CASSLNVNGEAFF
d_gene: .; v_gene: TRBV7-2; CDR3aa: CASSLITDTQYF
d_gene: .; v_gene: TRBV18; CDR3aa: CASSPGMTGTEAFF
d_gene: TRBD1; v_gene: TRBV18; CDR3aa: CASSSGGQGSSALHF
d_gene: TRBD1; v_gene: TRBV9; CDR3aa: CASSETGTGGFNEQFF
d_gene: TRBD1; v_gene: TRBV2; CDR3aa: CASSSDRVWSYEQYF
d_gene: .; v_gene: TRBV11-2; CDR3aa: CASSPGVGSTDTQYF
d_gene: .; v_gene: TRBV27; CDR3aa: CASSTLEGVYPEQYF
d_gene: TRBD1; v_gene: TRBV10-3; CDR3aa: CAIGGQGQRDTQYF
d_gene: .; v_gene: TRBV24-1; CDR3aa: CATSGQANTGELFF
d_gene: .; v_gene: TRBV7-2; CDR3aa: CASSSPSDFTDTQYF
d_gene: .; v_gene: TRBV27; CDR3aa: CASSSAGWRSNEKLFF
d_gene: TRBD2; v_gene: TRBV3-1/TRBV3-2; CDR3aa: CASSQDRRAGIDEQFF
d_gene: .; v_gene: TRBV7-2; CDR3aa: CASSLEGRAVSEKLFF
d_gene: .; v_gene: TRBV12-3/TRBV12-4; CDR3aa: CASSFAADTQYF
d_gene: .; v_gene: TRBV3-1/TRBV3-2; CDR3aa: CASSFSLRNQPQHF
d_gene: TRBD1; v_gene: TRBV28; CDR3aa: CASSSGQDGGGYTF
d_gene: TRBD1; v_gene: TRBV30; CDR3aa: CAWNSGTGGSYSGNTIYF
d_gene: .; v_gene: TRBV7-2; CDR3aa: CASSLWQGGYGYTF
d_gene: TRBD1; v_gene: TRBV12-3/TRBV12-4; CDR3aa: CASSSPGGYEQFF
d_gene: .; v_gene: TRBV11-2; CDR3aa: CASALGGGTEAFF
d_gene: TRBD1; v_gene: TRBV24-1; CDR3aa: CATSEGTGFGYTF
d_gene: TRBD1; v_gene: TRBV19; CDR3aa: CASRDRANYGYTF
d_gene: .; v_gene: TRBV4-3; CDR3aa: CASSTHRDTEAFF
d_gene: .; v_gene: TRBV19; CDR3aa: CASSIPGTQYQPQHF
d_gene: TRBD1; v_gene: TRBV5-1; CDR3aa: CASSLAGTGVGYTF
d_gene: TRBD2; v_gene: TRBV4-3; CDR3aa: CASSQDITGGKQGTQYF
d_gene: .; v_gene: TRBV6-5; CDR3aa: CASTLSGTYNEQFF
d_gene: TRBD1; v_gene: TRBV5-1; CDR3aa: CASSSGQGQETQYF
d_gene: .; v_gene: TRBV7-9; CDR3aa: CASTREYTQYF
d_gene: TRBD2; v_gene: TRBV4-1; CDR3aa: CASSPRRTSGRSSYEQYF
d_gene: .; v_gene: TRBV11-2; CDR3aa: CASSFPQGTQYF
d_gene: .; v_gene: TRBV2; CDR3aa: CASSVNRDKDGYTF
d_gene: TRBD1; v_gene: TRBV12-5; CDR3aa: CASGQGQGRQPQHF
d_gene: .; v_gene: TRBV6-5; CDR3aa: CASSRAVSYEQYF